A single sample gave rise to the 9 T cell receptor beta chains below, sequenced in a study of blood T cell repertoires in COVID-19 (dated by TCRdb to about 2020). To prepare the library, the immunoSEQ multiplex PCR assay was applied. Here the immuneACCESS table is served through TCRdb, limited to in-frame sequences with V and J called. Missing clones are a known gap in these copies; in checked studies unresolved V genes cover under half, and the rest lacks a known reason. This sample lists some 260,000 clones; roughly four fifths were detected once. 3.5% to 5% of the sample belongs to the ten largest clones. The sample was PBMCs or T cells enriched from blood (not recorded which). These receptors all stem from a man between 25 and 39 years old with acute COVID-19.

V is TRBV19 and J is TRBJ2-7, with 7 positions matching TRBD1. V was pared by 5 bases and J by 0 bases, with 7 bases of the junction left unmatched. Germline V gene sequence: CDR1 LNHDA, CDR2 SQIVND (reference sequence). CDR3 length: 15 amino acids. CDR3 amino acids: CASSPSAGGSYEQYV. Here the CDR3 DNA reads TGTGCCAGTAGTCCGTCCGCAGGGGGCTCCTACGAGCAGTACGTC.

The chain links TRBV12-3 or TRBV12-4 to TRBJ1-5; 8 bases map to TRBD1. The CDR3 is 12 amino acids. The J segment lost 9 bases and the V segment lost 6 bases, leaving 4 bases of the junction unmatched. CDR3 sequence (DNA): TGTGCCAGCAGATATACAGGGGGGCCCCAGCATTTT. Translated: CASRYTGGPQHF.

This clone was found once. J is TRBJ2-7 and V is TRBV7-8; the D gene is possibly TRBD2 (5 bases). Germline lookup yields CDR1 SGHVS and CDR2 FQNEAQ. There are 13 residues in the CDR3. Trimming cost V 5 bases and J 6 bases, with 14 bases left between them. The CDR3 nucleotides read TGTGCCAGCAGCGAAATAGCGCGGAGCGAGCAGTACGTC. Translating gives CASSEIARSEQYV.

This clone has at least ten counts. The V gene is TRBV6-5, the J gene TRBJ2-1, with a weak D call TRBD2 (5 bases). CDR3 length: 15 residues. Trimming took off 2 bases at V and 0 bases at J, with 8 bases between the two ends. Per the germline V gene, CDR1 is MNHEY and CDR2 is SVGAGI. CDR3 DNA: TGTGCCAGCAGTTACGACGGAGGCTCCTACAATGAGCAGTTCTTC. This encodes CASSYDGGSYNEQFF.

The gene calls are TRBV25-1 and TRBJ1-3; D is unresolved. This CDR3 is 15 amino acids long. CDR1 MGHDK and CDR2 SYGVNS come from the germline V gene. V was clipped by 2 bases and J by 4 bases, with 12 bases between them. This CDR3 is CASSENGVYGNTIYF. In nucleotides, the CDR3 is TGTGCCAGCAGTGAAAACGGGGTGTACGGAAACACCATATATTTT.

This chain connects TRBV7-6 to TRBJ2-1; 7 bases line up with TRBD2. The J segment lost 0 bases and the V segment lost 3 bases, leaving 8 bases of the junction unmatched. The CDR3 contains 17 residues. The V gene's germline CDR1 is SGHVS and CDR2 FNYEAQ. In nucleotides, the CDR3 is TGTGCCAGCAGCTTCGATAGCGGGCGATACTCCTACAATGAGCAGTTCTTC. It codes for CASSFDSGRYSYNEQFF.

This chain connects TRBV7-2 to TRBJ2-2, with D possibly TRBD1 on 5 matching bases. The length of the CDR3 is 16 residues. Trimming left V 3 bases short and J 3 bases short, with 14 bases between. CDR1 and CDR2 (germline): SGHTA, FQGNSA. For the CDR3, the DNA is TGTGCCAGCAGCTTTAGGGGTATTTTGGACACCGGGGAGCTGTTTTTT. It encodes CASSFRGILDTGELFF.

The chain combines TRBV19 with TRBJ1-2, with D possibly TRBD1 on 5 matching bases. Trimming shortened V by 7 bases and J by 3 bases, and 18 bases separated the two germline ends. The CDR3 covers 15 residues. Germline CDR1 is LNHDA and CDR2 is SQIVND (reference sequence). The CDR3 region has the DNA TGTGCCAGTACCCCCCCAGGACAAGAGTACTATGGCTACACCTTC. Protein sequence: CASTPPGQEYYGYTF.

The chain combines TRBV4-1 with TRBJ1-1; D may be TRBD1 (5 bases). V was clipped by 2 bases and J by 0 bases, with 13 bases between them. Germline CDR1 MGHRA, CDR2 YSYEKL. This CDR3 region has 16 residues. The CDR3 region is CASSQPVQGLNTEAFF. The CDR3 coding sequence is TGCGCCAGCAGCCAACCCGTCCAGGGCTTGAACACTGAAGCTTTCTTT.